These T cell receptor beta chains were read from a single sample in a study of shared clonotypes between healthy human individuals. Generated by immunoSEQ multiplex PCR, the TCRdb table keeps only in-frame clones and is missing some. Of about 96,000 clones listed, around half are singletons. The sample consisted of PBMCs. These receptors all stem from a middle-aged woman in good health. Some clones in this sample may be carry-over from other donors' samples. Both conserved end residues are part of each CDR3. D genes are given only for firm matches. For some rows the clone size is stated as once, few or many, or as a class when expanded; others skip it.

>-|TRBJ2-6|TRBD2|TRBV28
TGTGCCAGCAGTCCGTCCCTAGCGGGGGACTCTGGGGCCAACGTCCTGACTTTC
CASSPSLAGDSGANVLTF
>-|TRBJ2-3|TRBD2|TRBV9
TGTGCCAGCAGCACCCGGGGGGAAGTCCCGTATTTT
CASSTRGEVPYF
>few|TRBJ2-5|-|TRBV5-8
TGTGCCAGCAGCTTGAAGGGAGGTGGACAAGAGACCCAGTACTTC
CASSLKGGGQETQYF
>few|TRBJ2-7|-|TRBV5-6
TGTGCCAGCAGCTGGAGAAGGGGAACCTACGAGCAGTACTTC
CASSWRRGTYEQYF
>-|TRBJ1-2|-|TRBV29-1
TGCAGCGTTGACGGCCTGACACCGCAAGCTGGCTACACCTTC
CSVDGLTPQAGYTF
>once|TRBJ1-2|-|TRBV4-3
TGCGCCAGCAGCCATCAGTTATCGGATGGCTGCACCTTC
CASSHQLSDGCTF
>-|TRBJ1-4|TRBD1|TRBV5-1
TGCGCCAGCGCGTCCGGGACAGGGGGCGAAAAACTGTTTTTT
CASASGTGGEKLFF
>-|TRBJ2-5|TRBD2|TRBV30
TGTGCCTGGACCCGCCCCGGGACAACCTTTGGCGGGAGGGGGAGAGAGACCCAGTACTTC
CAWTRPGTTFGGRGRETQYF
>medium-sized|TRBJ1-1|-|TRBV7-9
TGTGCCAGCAGCTTCAAGGGGCAGAGCTTAGAAGCTTTCTTT
CASSFKGQSLEAFF
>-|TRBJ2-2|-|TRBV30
TGTGCCTGGAGTGTGGGGGAGAGGATTACCGGGGAGCTGTTTTTT
CAWSVGERITGELFF
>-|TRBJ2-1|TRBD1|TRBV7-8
TGTGCCAGCAGCTTAACTCAGGGACAGTGGCAGTTCTTC
CASSLTQGQWQFF
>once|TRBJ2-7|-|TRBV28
TGTGCCAGCAGTCTCAGACCCGACTACGAGCAGTACTTC
CASSLRPDYEQYF
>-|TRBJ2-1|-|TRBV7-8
TGTGCCAGCAGCTTAGTTTTTCCAGGGGTGACCAATGAGCAGTTCTTC
CASSLVFPGVTNEQFF
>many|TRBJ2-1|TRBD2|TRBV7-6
TGTGCCAGCAGCTTCAGGACGGGAGGGGGGAACAATGAGCAGTTCTTC
CASSFRTGGGNNEQFF
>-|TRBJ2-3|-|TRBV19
TGTGCCAGTAGTCCAGGTCCTAGCACAGATACGCAGTATTTT
CASSPGPSTDTQYF
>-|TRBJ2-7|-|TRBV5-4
TGTGCCAGCAGCCTGGGGGGCGCGATATACGAGCAGTACTTC
CASSLGGAIYEQYF
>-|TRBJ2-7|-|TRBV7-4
TGTGCCAGCAGCTTAGCGAAGATTCAGGAGAGCTCCTACGAGCAGTACTTC
CASSLAKIQESSYEQYF
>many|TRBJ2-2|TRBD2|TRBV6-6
TGTGCCAGCAGTTATAGGACTAGAATGAACACCGGGGAGCTGTTTTTT
CASSYRTRMNTGELFF
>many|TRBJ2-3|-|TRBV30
TGTGCCTGGAGTGTACTTAGTACAGACACGCAGTATTTT
CAWSVLSTDTQYF
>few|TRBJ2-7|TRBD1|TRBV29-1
TGCAGCGCCACCGGGACAGGGTACTACGAGCAGTACTTC
CSATGTGYYEQYF
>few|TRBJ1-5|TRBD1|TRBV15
TGTGCCACCAGCAGAGGGGGACAGGGGAGGATTCAGCCCCAGCATTTT
CATSRGGQGRIQPQHF
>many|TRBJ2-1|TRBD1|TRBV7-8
TGTGCCAGCAGCTTAACAGGACAGGGGGCCTTTGAGCAGTTCTTC
CASSLTGQGAFEQFF
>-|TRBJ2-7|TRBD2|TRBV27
TGTGCCAGCAGTCCATATCGGGGGGGCGGGAACTCCTACGAGCAGTACTTC
CASSPYRGGGNSYEQYF
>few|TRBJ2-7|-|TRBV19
TGTGCCACCAAGGTCGGCGGGTTCGAGGAGCAGTACTTC
CATKVGGFEEQYF
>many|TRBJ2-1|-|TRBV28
TGTGCCAGCAGCGCACAGGGATTTTCATACAATGAGCAGTTCTTC
CASSAQGFSYNEQFF
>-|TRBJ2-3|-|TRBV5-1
TGCGCCAGCAGTAGCTCCGGTTCTGAAGGAGATACGCAGTATTTT
CASSSSGSEGDTQYF
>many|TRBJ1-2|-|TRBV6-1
TGTGCCAGCAGTGATCAACAGGGTGCAGGGGGCTACACCTTC
CASSDQQGAGGYTF
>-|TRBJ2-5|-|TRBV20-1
TGCAGTGCTAGAGATGAACTTACCCAGTACTTC
CSARDELTQYF
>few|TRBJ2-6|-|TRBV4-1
TGCGCCAGCAGCCAAACTGACACCGCCCTCCTGTCTGGGGCCAACGTCCTGACTTTC
CASSQTDTALLSGANVLTF
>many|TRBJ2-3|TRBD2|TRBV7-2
TGTGCCAGCAGCTTTTGGGGGGGTTCTCCAGATACGCAGTATTTT
CASSFWGGSPDTQYF
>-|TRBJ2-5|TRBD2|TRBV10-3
TGTGCCATCAAGGGTTGGCGGGAGGGAGAGACCCAGTACTTC
CAIKGWREGETQYF
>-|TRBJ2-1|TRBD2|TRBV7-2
TGTGCCAGCAGCCTAACTAGCGGGAGATTCAATGAGCAGTTCTTC
CASSLTSGRFNEQFF
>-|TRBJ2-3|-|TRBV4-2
TGTGCCAGCAGCCAAGGTAGGGGCACAGGTACGCAGTATTTT
CASSQGRGTGTQYF
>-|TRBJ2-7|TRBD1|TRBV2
TGTGCCAGCAGTGAAATGGGACAGGCCGTCTACGAGCAGTACTTC
CASSEMGQAVYEQYF
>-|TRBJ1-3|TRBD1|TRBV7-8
TGTGCCAGCACCAACCCCTCACAGGGGAATGGTTCTGGAAACACCATATATTTT
CASTNPSQGNGSGNTIYF
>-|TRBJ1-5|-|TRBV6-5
TGTGCCAGCAGTCCGGGACTGAACAATCAGCCCCAGCATTTT
CASSPGLNNQPQHF
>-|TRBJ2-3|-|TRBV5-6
TGTGCCAGCAGCTTGCGGGGTACAGGTACGCAGTATTTT
CASSLRGTGTQYF
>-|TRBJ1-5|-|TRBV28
TGTGCCAGCAGTGGGGCGGGACGGATCAATCAGCCCCAGCATTTT
CASSGAGRINQPQHF
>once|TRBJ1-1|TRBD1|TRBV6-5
TGTGCCACCTTCCGGGACAGGGCCACTGAGGCTTTCTTT
CATFRDRATEAFF
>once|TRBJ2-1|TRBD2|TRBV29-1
TGCAGCGCTTTAGCGGGAGAACTAAATGAGCAGTTCTTC
CSALAGELNEQFF
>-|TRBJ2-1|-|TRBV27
TGTGCCAGCAGGGGTCGGGGGAGAGGTAATGAGCAGTTCTTC
CASRGRGRGNEQFF
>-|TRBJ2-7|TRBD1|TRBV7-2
TGTGCCAGCAGCTTCTACCGGGACAGCTCCTACGAGCAGTACTTC
CASSFYRDSSYEQYF
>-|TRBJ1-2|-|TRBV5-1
TGCGCCAGCAGCTTCCTACTCACCTTC
CASSFLLTF
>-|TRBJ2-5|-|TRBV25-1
TGTGCCAGCAGTGACTGGGTCCAAGAGACCCAGTACTTC
CASSDWVQETQYF
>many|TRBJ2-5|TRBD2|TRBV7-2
TGTGCCAGCAGCATCGGACTAGCGGGAATAGAGACCCAGTACTTC
CASSIGLAGIETQYF
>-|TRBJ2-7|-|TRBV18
TGTGCCAGCTCACCACCGGGGGAGCAGTACTTC
CASSPPGEQYF